The 9 T cell receptor beta chains below were found in one sample sequenced in a study of beta chain features in type 1 diabetes. The authors reverse transcribed all of the isolated RNA, so sequencing captured expressed TCRB transcripts. Repertoires were generated with immunoSEQ multiplex PCR, while TCRdb's copy carries only in-frame clones and drops some. The data show 900,000 or so clones, about a sixth seen once. Sample: naive CD4+ T cells from blood. The receptors were gathered from a young woman in good health.

The CDR3 sequence is CASSQGTGTSYEQYF. The CDR3, as DNA: TGTGCCAGCAGCCAAGGGACCGGCACCTCCTACGAGCAGTACTTC. V is TRBV4-2 and J is TRBJ2-7, with D unclear. Looked up from germline, CDR1 is LGHNA and CDR2 is YNFKEQ. Trimming left V 1 base short and J 0 bases short, with 10 bases between. This CDR3 is 15 amino acids long.

The chain carries TRBV19 and TRBJ2-1, with TRBD2 matching over 10 bases. CDR1 is LNHDA and CDR2 is SQIVND in the germline V gene (reference sequence). The CDR3 totals 19 residues. Trimming at V came to 5 bases and at J to 8 bases, leaving 21 bases not matched to a gene. The CDR3 DNA follows: TGTGCCAGTAGTCTTCGGGCAGGGCCCCTAACTAGCGGGAAGTATGAGCAGTTCTTC. This gives the protein CASSLRAGPLTSGKYEQFF.

This clone was counted at least ten times. The chain joins TRBV10-3 to TRBJ1-2, with a tentative D call TRBD1 (6 bases). The V gene lost 4 bases and the J gene lost 5 bases, with 17 bases spanning the gap. The CDR3 loop spans 15 amino acids. Germline CDR1 and CDR2: ENHRY and SYGVKD. CDR3 protein: CAISVSRDTQYGYTF. CDR3 sequence (DNA): TGTGCCATCAGTGTCTCCCGGGACACCCAATATGGCTACACCTTC.

This clone showed up just a few times. The chain employs TRBV9 and TRBJ2-5; D is uncertain. The V and J ends lost 0 bases and 4 bases respectively, with 13 bases between them. The germline CDR1 and CDR2 sequences are SGDLS and YYNGEE. This CDR3 spans 15 amino acids. The CDR3 region has the DNA TGTGCCAGCAGCGTAGAAGGGCACCCATCAGAGACCCAGTACTTC. This codes for CASSVEGHPSETQYF.

The chain is built from TRBV11-3 and TRBJ2-3; D not resolved. Germline CDR1 SGHNT, CDR2 YENEEA. CDR3 length equals 13 residues. Trimming shortened V by 5 bases and J by 3 bases, and 9 bases separated the two germline ends. The CDR3 spells CASSPDMTDTQYF. CDR3 coding DNA: TGTGCCAGCAGCCCGGATATGACAGATACGCAGTATTTT. The variable domain in full, completed from reference TRBV11-3 and TRBJ2-3, reads EAGVVQSPRYKIIEKKQPVAFWCNPISGHNTLYWYLQNLGQGPELLIRYENEEAVDDSQLPKDRFSAERLKGVDSTLKIQPAELGDSAVYLCASSPDMTDTQYFGPGTRLTVL.

The J gene is TRBJ1-2, the V gene TRBV5-1; D uncertain. The V end was cut by 7 bases, the J end by 8 bases, with 21 bases between. Germline CDR1 SGHRS, CDR2 YFSETQ. The CDR3 runs to 14 residues. CDR3 bases: TGCGCCAGCCGACCCTACGCGATGGAAGGAGGCTACACCTTC. It codes for CASRPYAMEGGYTF.

This chain links TRBV7-9 with TRBJ1-2; D is uncertain. Germline V lookup: CDR1 SEHNR, CDR2 FQNEAQ (reference sequence). Trimming took off 3 bases at V and 3 bases at J, with 5 bases between the two ends. The CDR3 totals 12 residues. The CDR3 here is CASSFLHYGYTF. Written as DNA, the CDR3 is TGTGCCAGCAGCTTTCTCCACTATGGCTACACCTTC.

In its sample, this clone was seen a few times. CDR3 in DNA: TGTGCCATCAGTGAGTCTAGCGGGAGAGCTTGGGAGACCCAGTACTTC. It specifies CAISESSGRAWETQYF. The chain employs TRBV10-3 and TRBJ2-5; TRBD2 matches at 9 bases. There are 16 residues in the CDR3. V trimming: 0 bases; J trimming: 5 bases; junction bases outside the gene matches: 7. Germline CDR1 is ENHRY and CDR2 is SYGVKD.

A few counts support this clone. The V and J genes are TRBV28 and TRBJ1-1; possible D gene TRBD1, 5 bases. V was pared by 10 bases and J by 0 bases, with 12 bases between. This CDR3 comprises 13 residues. Germline lookup yields CDR1 MDHEN and CDR2 SYDVKM. In nucleotides, the CDR3 is TGTGCCACCCTCCAGGGACTGAACACTGAAGCTTTCTTT. It yields the protein CATLQGLNTEAFF.